A single sample gave rise to the 9 T cell receptor beta chains below, sequenced in a study of blood T cell repertoires in COVID-19. The method was immunoSEQ multiplex PCR; TCRdb's version includes in-frame clones alone and lacks a portion of them. The repertoire holds around 340,000 clones, with 80% to 90% as singletons. The sample taken for sequencing was PBMCs or T cells enriched from blood (not recorded which). Source of these receptors: a middle-aged woman with acute COVID-19.

V gene TRBV4-1 combines with J gene TRBJ1-5; tentative D call: TRBD1 (6 bases). The CDR3 is 17 amino acids. V lost 6 bases and J 1 base, leaving 19 bases between the germline ends. Germline V CDR1 and CDR2: MGHRA, YSYEKL. This CDR3 is CASSQLGGGASNQPQHF. The DNA of the CDR3 is TGCGCCAGCAGTCAGCTCGGGGGGGGCGCGAGCAATCAGCCCCAGCATTTT.

This clone has just one count. This chain links TRBV11-2 with TRBJ1-2, with D unresolved. V gave up 5 bases and J gave up 0 bases, with 7 bases separating them. Germline CDR1 reads SGHAT; CDR2 reads FQNNGV. The CDR3 runs to 13 residues. CDR3 sequence reads: CASSRNTNYGYTF. As DNA, the CDR3 is TGTGCCAGCAGCCGTAATACTAACTATGGCTACACCTTC.

The rearrangement links TRBV7-2 to TRBJ1-2; 9 bases match TRBD1. Trimming took 3 bases from V and 6 from J; bases not matched to a gene: 2. Per germline, CDR1 SGHTA and CDR2 FQGNSA. CDR3 length: 13 amino acids. CDR3 protein: CASSFRQGDGYTF. CDR3 DNA sequence: TGTGCCAGCAGCTTTCGACAGGGGGATGGCTACACCTTC. Supplemented by reference TRBV7-2 and TRBJ1-2, the full variable domain reads GAGVSQSPSNKVTEKGKDVELRCDPISGHTALYWYRQSLGQGLEFLIYFQGNSAPDKSGLPSDRFSAERTGGSVSTLTIQRTQQEDSAVYLCASSFRQGDGYTFGSGTRLTVV.

The chain links TRBV27 to TRBJ1-3; D is possibly TRBD1 (5 bases). The CDR3 has 16 residues. Trimming shortened V by 6 bases and J by 3 bases, and 18 bases separated the two germline ends. Germline-derived CDR1 and CDR2 are MNHEY and SMNVEV (reference sequence). The CDR3 protein is CASSPVLGTFGNTIYF. CDR3 coding DNA: TGTGCCAGCAGCCCCGTCCTGGGGACTTTTGGAAACACCATATATTTT.

The chain uses TRBV6-5 and TRBJ2-1, with TRBD2 matching over 10 bases. J lost 2 bases, V lost 1 base, and 2 bases had no gene match. CDR3 length: 16 amino acids. Germline CDR1 reads MNHEY; CDR2 reads SVGAGI. The CDR3 DNA sequence: TGTGCCAGCAGTTACTTAGCGGGAGGTGCCTACAATGAGCAGTTCTTC. This gives the protein CASSYLAGGAYNEQFF.

The chain couples TRBV27 to TRBJ1-4, with 11 bases matching TRBD1. V lost 5 bases, J lost 8 bases, and 7 bases stayed unmatched. The CDR3 is 15 residues long. Per germline, CDR1 MNHEY and CDR2 SMNVEV (reference sequence). CDR3 DNA sequence: TGTGCCAGCAGTGACGGTGGGACAGGGGGGGAAAAACTGTTTTTT. Amino acids: CASSDGGTGGEKLFF.

The J gene is TRBJ2-1, the V gene TRBV15, with D unclear. Trimming took 1 base from V and 6 from J, leaving 7 bases between them. The CDR3 covers 13 residues. Looked up from germline, CDR1 is LNHNV and CDR2 is YYDKDF (reference sequence). CDR3 DNA sequence: TGTGCCACCAGCAGAGGAGTATTCAATGAGCAGTTCTTC. Its translation: CATSRGVFNEQFF. Based on the CDR3 plus reference TRBV15 and TRBJ2-1, the full variable domain is DAMVIQNPRYQVTQFGKPVTLSCSQTLNHNVMYWYQQKSSQAPKLLFHYYDKDFNNEADTPDNFQSRRPNTSFCFLDIRSPGLGDTAMYLCATSRGVFNEQFFGPGTRLTVL.

This chain joins TRBV6-5 and TRBJ2-7; 7 bases are shared with TRBD2. Germline trimming cut 10 bases from V and 0 bases from J; bases unmatched to any gene: 12. This CDR3 has 15 residues. The germline CDR1 and CDR2 sequences are MNHEY and SVGAGI. The CDR3 DNA reads as TGTGCCACCAAGAGGGCGGGAGACCACTCCTACGAGCAGTACTTC. This translates into CATKRAGDHSYEQYF.

The rearrangement links TRBV27 to TRBJ1-1; 9 bases match TRBD1. V trimming: 5 bases; J trimming: 1 base; junction bases outside the gene matches: 5. Germline V CDR1 and CDR2: MNHEY, SMNVEV (reference sequence). The CDR3 is 15 residues long. The CDR3 protein is CASSTPQGANTEAFF. The CDR3 DNA reads TGTGCCAGCAGTACCCCACAGGGGGCGAACACTGAAGCTTTCTTT.